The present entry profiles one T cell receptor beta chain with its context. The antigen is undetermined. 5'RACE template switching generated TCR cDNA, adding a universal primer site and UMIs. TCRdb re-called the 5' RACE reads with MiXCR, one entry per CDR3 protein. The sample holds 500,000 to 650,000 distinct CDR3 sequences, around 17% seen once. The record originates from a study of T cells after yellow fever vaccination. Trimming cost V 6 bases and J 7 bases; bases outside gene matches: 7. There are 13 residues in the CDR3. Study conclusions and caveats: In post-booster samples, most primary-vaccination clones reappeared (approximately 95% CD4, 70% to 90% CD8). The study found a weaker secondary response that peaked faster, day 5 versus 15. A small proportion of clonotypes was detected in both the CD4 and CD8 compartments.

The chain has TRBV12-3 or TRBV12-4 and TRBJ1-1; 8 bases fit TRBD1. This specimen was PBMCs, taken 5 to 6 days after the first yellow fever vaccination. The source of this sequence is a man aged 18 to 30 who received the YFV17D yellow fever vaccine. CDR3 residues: CASSLSGGIEAFF. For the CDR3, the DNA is TGTGCCAGCAGCTTATCAGGGGGCATTGAAGCTTTCTTT.